This TCR beta chain derives from a study of blood T cell repertoires in COVID-19 (TCRdb year 2020). Study-level background: Samples covering the acute and convalescent phases of COVID-19 were provided by collaborators in the United States, Italy and Spain. The prospective study material was composed of cDNA or gDNA derived from T cells, B-cell-depleted T cells, or PBMCs. Subjects who had been exposed to COVID-19, were actively infected with it, or had recovered from it provided the deeply sampled blood TCRbeta repertoires that made up the dataset. The samples were drawn from two sources: the first 160 participants of the ongoing ImmuneRACE study, and 1,254 subjects contributed by 6 global collaborators. Where available, HLA class I and class II types were taken from metadata supplied by the sample provider and were not determined by assay-based typing. Sample metadata almost always included a de-identified subject ID, COVID-19 status, age in years and sex. The repertoires were made available in a free public database intended to serve as a resource for research on the immune response to SARS-CoV-2. What the research found in general, with its limitations: The quantity of clinical and demographic metadata differed by source and by participant and was supplied without curation.

TCRbeta CDR3 regions were amplified from genomic DNA by means of the immunoSEQ Assay, a bias-controlled multiplex PCR. From the authors' description of their analysis: Within the assay, amplification of reference gene primers was used to estimate how many nucleated cells each sample contained. To quantify the absolute abundance of each unique TCRbeta CDR3 rearrangement, sequence reads were collapsed and filtered. For each sample, productive Simpson clonality was calculated as the square root of Simpson's diversity index over productive rearrangements. The table comes from immuneACCESS by way of TCRdb, which keeps in-frame sequences with V and J called. Part of the clones is missing from these tables; in studies checked, under half for an unresolved V gene and the rest for unknown reasons. The V and J calls and clone size were taken over from that table, and D and trimming were inferred from the DNA. For this sample the table gives about 170,000 clones, of which roughly 81% were detected only once. The biggest ten clones account for approximately 2.6% of the sample.

About this clone: No antigen is known for it. Per-base quality was not reported, and no clone a single base away is much larger than it.

One collaborating source in Seattle enrolled patients during active infection and followed them longitudinally through the course of disease. Whole blood was collected in K2EDTA tubes by collaborating institutions according to the institutions' own protocols. For TCRbeta analysis, collaborator samples were shipped as frozen whole blood, as isolated PBMCs, or as DNA extracted from either sample type. From its cysteine to its phenylalanine, the CDR3 spans 14 amino acids. Only the CDR3 region is kept as DNA, spanning 42 bases read in frame from base 1. Taken from the germline V gene (reference sequence), the CDR1 and CDR2 loops are GTSNPN and SVGIG. The junction shows trimming of 1 base on V and 8 bases on J, plus 14 bases between the germline ends.

The chain is made from TRBV30 and TRBJ1-4; matching of 6 bases hints at TRBD1 as the D gene. The sequencing sample was made of peripheral blood. The clonotype originates from a woman at least 80 years old with COVID-19, enrolled during active disease. CDR3 reads: CAWSGNSGGEKLFF. The nucleotides read TGTGCCTGGAGTGGGAACTCGGGGGGCGAAAAACTGTTTTTT.